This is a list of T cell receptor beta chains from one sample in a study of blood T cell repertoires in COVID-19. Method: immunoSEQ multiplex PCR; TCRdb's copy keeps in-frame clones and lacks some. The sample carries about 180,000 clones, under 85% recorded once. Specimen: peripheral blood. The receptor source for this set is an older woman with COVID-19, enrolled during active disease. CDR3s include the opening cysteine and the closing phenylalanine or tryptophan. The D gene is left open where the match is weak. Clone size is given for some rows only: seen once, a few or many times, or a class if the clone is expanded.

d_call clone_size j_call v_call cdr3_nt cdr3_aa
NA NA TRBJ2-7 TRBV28 TGTGCCAGCAGTTTTGGCCGACTTGGCGAGCAGTACTTC CASSFGRLGEQYF
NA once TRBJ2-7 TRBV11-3 TGTGCCAGCAGCTTAGATCTCCCAGGACTCATTGCTGGAAAGTACTTC CASSLDLPGLIAGKYF
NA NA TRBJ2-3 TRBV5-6 TGTGCCAGCACCCTGGGGCCGGGAGGCCAGGGGATAGATACGCAGTATTTT CASTLGPGGQGIDTQYF
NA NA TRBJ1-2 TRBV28 TGTGCCAGCACCCTCCCGCAGGGAAGGATCACCTTC CASTLPQGRITF
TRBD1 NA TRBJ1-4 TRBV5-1 TGCGCCAGCTCGGGACAGGGGGCGAGTGAAGAAAAACTGTTTTTT CASSGQGASEEKLFF
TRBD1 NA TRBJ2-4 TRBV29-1 TGCAGCGCAACCGGGACAGGGGGGGACATTCAGTACTTC CSATGTGGDIQYF
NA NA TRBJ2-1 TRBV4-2 TGTGCCAGCAGCCAATCCGGAGGTGAGCAGTTCTTC CASSQSGGEQFF
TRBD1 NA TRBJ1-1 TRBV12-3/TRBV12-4 TGTGCCAGCAGTCCAGGGGGCACTGAAGCTTTCTTT CASSPGGTEAFF
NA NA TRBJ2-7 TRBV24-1 TGTGCCACCAGTCCTTCCTTGGGGGGAAACAACGAGCAGTACTTC CATSPSLGGNNEQYF
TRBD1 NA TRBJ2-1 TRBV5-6 TGTGCCAGCAGCCATAGGACAGGGAGGAACAATGAGCAGTTCTTC CASSHRTGRNNEQFF
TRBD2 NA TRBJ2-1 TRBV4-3 TGCGCCAGCAGCCAAGGAGTCACGCGGCTAGCGGACAATGAGCAGTTCTTC CASSQGVTRLADNEQFF
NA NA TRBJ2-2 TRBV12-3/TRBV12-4 TGTGCCAGCAGTTTAAGCGCTGGGGAGCTGTTTTTT CASSLSAGELFF
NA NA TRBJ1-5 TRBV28 TGTGCCAGCAGCCCCCTGAATGGAGACTTATATAGCAATCAGCCCCAGCATTTT CASSPLNGDLYSNQPQHF
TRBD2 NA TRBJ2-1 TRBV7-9 TGTGCCAGCAGCCCCTCGGGACTAGCGGGAGGGCCAAAGGATGAGCAGTTCTTC CASSPSGLAGGPKDEQFF
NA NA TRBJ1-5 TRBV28 TGTGCCAGCATCGAGGCGGCTATCCATCAGCCCCAGCATTTT CASIEAAIHQPQHF
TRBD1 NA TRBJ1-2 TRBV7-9 TGTGCCAGCAGCGACCAGCTCGGACAGGGGGCCTATGGCTACACCTTC CASSDQLGQGAYGYTF
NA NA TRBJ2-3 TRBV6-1 TGTGCCAGCAGTGAATTTACTAGCATGGTTTCAGATACGCAGTATTTT CASSEFTSMVSDTQYF
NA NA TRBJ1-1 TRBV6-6 TGTGCCAGCAATGGACAGACGAACACTGAAGCTTTCTTT CASNGQTNTEAFF
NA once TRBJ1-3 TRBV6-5 TGTGCCAGCAGTTACGCAGGGTTGAGCTCTGGAAACACCATATATTTT CASSYAGLSSGNTIYF
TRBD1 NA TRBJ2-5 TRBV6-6 TGTGCCAGCAGTTACCCAAGTGGGACAGGGGAAGAGACCCAGTACTTC CASSYPSGTGEETQYF
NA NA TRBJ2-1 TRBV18 TGTGCCAGCTCACTCCAGGGTAATGGCGGCCGCTCCTACAATGAGCAGTTCTTC CASSLQGNGGRSYNEQFF
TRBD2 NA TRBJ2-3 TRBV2 TGTGCCAGTGACGTAACTAGCGGGAGAAGCACAGATACGCAGTATTTT CASDVTSGRSTDTQYF
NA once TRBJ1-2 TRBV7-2 TGTGCCAGCAGCTTAAACACAGACAATGGCTACACCTTC CASSLNTDNGYTF
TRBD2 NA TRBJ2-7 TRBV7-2 TGTGCCAGCAGCTCGGGGGGAGAGCAGTACTTC CASSSGGEQYF
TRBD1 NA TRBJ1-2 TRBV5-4 TGTGCCAGCAGCTTGTTTTTAGGGGGCTCAGACGCGGGAGGCTACACCTTC CASSLFLGGSDAGGYTF